This TCR beta chain was recovered during a study of T cells in Graves' hyperthyroidism and ophthalmopathy. Across the whole study: Peripheral blood samples were taken at initial diagnosis, prior to any treatment. Findings and limits, study-wide: The blood repertoire included most of the expanded thyroid clonotypes above 0.001. Separating ophthalmopathy from stable hyperthyroidism was achieved by a 13 V-J model.

A single count supports this clonotype. What it binds is not known. A read error may account for a junction end that differs from germline. RNA transcripts provided the source from which TCR beta CDR3 regions were amplified. First-round RT-PCR targeting the TCR CDR3 was performed with the HTBI primer set. TCRdb redid the calling of the multiplex PCR reads with MiXCR, one entry per CDR3 protein. The sample has about 400,000 distinct CDR3 sequences, 14% to 15% seen once. This CDR3 contains 13 residues. Germline loops: CDR1 MNHEY, CDR2 SMNVEV (reference sequence). This TCR was sampled from a woman aged 25-40 years with Graves' hyperthyroidism. The chain links TRBV27 to TRBJ1-5; TRBD1 matches 7 bases. Sequencing was carried out using blood. The CDR3 DNA follows: TGTGTCAGCAGTTCCCCAGGGGGTCAGCCCCAGCATTTT. Protein product: CVSSSPGGQPQHF.